Following are 10 T cell receptor beta chains from one sample sequenced in a study of blood T cell repertoires in COVID-19 (dated by TCRdb to 2019 to 2021). The method was the immunoSEQ multiplex PCR assay. What TCRdb holds here is the immuneACCESS table cut down to in-frame rearrangements. Part of the clones is not present; checked against another copy, under half of the missing clones reflect an unresolved V gene, and the others are unexplained. Across this sample there are around 150,000 clones, with 86% seen only once. 2.5% to 4% of the sample is in the top ten clones. The specimen sequenced was peripheral blood. The receptors stem from a man in his 70s with acute or convalescent COVID-19.

The chain couples TRBV5-5 to TRBJ2-2, with D hard to call. This CDR3 comprises 13 residues. Germline V gene data show CDR1 as SGHKS and CDR2 as YYEKEE (reference sequence). Trimming pared 2 bases from V and 6 bases from J, leaving 8 bases between. In nucleotides, the CDR3 is TGTGCCAGCAGCTTTGGCCCGTCCGGGGAGCTGTTTTTT. It yields the protein CASSFGPSGELFF.

The chain couples TRBV30 to TRBJ2-5; TRBD1 agrees at 8 bases. The V segment lost 1 base and the J segment 3 bases; nucleotides outside the gene matches: 13. The CDR3 extends over 17 amino acids. CDR1 is GTSNPN, CDR2 SVGIG, per germline (reference sequence). The CDR3 is CAWSARISRTGKETQYF. For the CDR3, the DNA is TGTGCCTGGAGTGCTCGGATCTCCCGGACAGGGAAAGAGACCCAGTACTTC.

This chain connects TRBV19 to TRBJ2-1, with unresolved D. Germline V CDR1 and CDR2: LNHDA, SQIVND (reference sequence). The CDR3 has 13 amino acids. Trimming took 3 bases from V and 5 from J, leaving 8 bases between them. The CDR3 here is CASSISGNNEQFF. Written as DNA, the CDR3 is TGTGCCAGTAGTATTTCAGGAAACAATGAGCAGTTCTTC.

The chain joins TRBV24-1 to TRBJ2-1, with 9 bases aligning to TRBD1. The CDR3 loop spans 14 amino acids. Per the germline V gene, CDR1 is KGHDR and CDR2 is SFDVKD. J gave up 8 bases and V 4 bases, and 5 bases lay outside the gene matches. CDR3 in amino acids: CATSEGQGIYEQFF. The DNA of the CDR3 is TGTGCCACCAGTGAAGGACAGGGGATCTATGAGCAGTTCTTC.

The genes are TRBV7-8 and TRBJ1-5; D is unclear. The germline CDR1 and CDR2 sequences are SGHVS and FQNEAQ. CDR3 length: 14 amino acids. V shed 1 base and J shed 3 bases, with 7 bases lying between them. The CDR3 region has the DNA TGTGCCAGCAGCTTAGGGGCCACCAATCAGCCCCAGCATTTT. The encoded protein is CASSLGATNQPQHF.

This clone was detected once. The chain links TRBV10-3 to TRBJ2-7; 8 bases map to TRBD1. Germline V lookup: CDR1 ENHRY, CDR2 SYGVKD. Germline trimming cut 6 bases from V and 3 bases from J; bases unmatched to any gene: 7. This CDR3 has 14 residues. The CDR3 DNA sequence: TGTGCCATCAGGGGACAGGAGGCGGGCTACGAGCAGTACTTC. Residues: CAIRGQEAGYEQYF.

The J gene is TRBJ2-1, the V gene TRBV19, with TRBD2 identical over 10 bases. The CDR3 spans 14 residues. Losses at the gene ends were 6 bases for V and 8 bases for J; bases not matched to a gene: 7. The germline gives CDR1 LNHDA, CDR2 SQIVND (reference sequence). The CDR3 DNA is TGTGCCAGTAGATTGGGACTAGCGTTTGATGAGCAGTTCTTC. It translates to CASRLGLAFDEQFF. The full variable domain, rest sourced from reference TRBV19 and TRBJ2-1, is DGGITQSPKYLFRKEGQNVTLSCEQNLNHDAMYWYRQDPGQGLRLIYYSQIVNDFQKGDIAEGYSVSREKKESFPLTVTSAQKNPTAFYLCASRLGLAFDEQFFGPGTRLTVL.

This chain connects TRBV13 to TRBJ2-4, with 7 nucleotides matching TRBD1. V lost 4 bases, J lost 7 bases, and 4 bases stayed unmatched. CDR3 length: 13 amino acids. Looked up from germline, CDR1 is PRHDT and CDR2 is FYEKMQ (reference sequence). CDR3 sequence reads: CASSSDRVNIQYF. In nucleotides, the CDR3 is TGTGCCAGCAGCTCCGACAGGGTGAACATTCAGTACTTC.

This chain joins TRBV16 and TRBJ2-7; weak D call: TRBD1 (5 bases). Between the trimmed V and J ends, which lost 3 bases and 2 bases, there was a span of 5 bases. Germline V CDR1 and CDR2: KGHSY, FQNENV. The CDR3 is 12 amino acids. The CDR3 coding sequence is TGTGCCAGCAGCCAGGACACCTACGAGCAGTACTTC. The encoded protein is CASSQDTYEQYF.

This clone showed up just a few times. The genes are TRBV7-9 and TRBJ1-2; a possible D gene is TRBD1 (5 bases). The CDR3 consists of 14 residues. Per germline, CDR1 SEHNR and CDR2 FQNEAQ (reference sequence). V was pared by 0 bases and J by 2 bases, with 7 bases between. This chain's CDR3 is CASSLADRNYGYTF. The CDR3 DNA sequence: TGTGCCAGCAGCTTAGCCGACAGAAACTATGGCTACACCTTC.